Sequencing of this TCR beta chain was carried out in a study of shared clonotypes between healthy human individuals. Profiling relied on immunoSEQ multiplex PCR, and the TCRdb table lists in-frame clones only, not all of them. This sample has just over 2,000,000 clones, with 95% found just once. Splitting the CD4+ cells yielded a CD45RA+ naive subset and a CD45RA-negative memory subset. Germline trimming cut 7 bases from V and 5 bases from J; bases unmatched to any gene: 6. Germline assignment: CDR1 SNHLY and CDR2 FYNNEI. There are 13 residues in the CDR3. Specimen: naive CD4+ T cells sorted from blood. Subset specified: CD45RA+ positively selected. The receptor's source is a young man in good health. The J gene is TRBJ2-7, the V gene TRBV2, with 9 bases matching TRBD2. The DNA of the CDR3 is TGTGCCAGCAAGGCTAGCGGGACAAACGAGCAGTACTTC. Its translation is CASKASGTNEQYF.